This T cell receptor beta chain was sequenced in a study of T cells in Graves' hyperthyroidism and ophthalmopathy. Details on this clonotype: Its cognate antigen is unknown.

Amplification yielded TCR beta CDR3 regions, with RNA transcripts as the source. The TCR CDR3 was amplified in a first-round RT-PCR using the HTBI primer set. In TCRdb, the multiplex PCR reads were re-called with MiXCR into one record per CDR3 protein. The sample includes 300,000 to 350,000 distinct CDR3 sequences, around a sixth of them seen just once. Overall study findings and caveats: Blood also held most thyroid clonotypes expanded beyond 0.001. Ophthalmopathy stood apart from stable hyperthyroidism in a 13 V-J model.

Germline lookup yields CDR1 GTSNPN and CDR2 SVGIG (reference sequence). CDR3 size: 13 residues. The V gene lost 2 bases and the J gene lost 5 bases, with 12 bases spanning the gap. Those patients with uncontrolled infection, other autoimmune disease, pregnancy or lactation were excluded. The receptor was isolated from a woman between 40 and 50 years old with Graves' ophthalmopathy. The chain employs TRBV30 and TRBJ2-5; TRBD1 or TRBD2 may be the D gene (5 bases each). The sequenced sample consisted of blood. Here the CDR3 DNA reads TGTGCCTGGAGTCAAAGGTGGGGGGAGACCCAGTACTTC. This gives the protein CAWSQRWGETQYF. Filled out from reference TRBV30 and TRBJ2-5, the complete variable domain reads SQTIHQWPATLVQPVGSPLSLECTVEGTSNPNLYWYRQAAGRGLQLLFYSVGIGQISSEVPQNLSASRPQDRQFILSSKKLLLSDSGFYLCAWSQRWGETQYFGPGTRLLVL.